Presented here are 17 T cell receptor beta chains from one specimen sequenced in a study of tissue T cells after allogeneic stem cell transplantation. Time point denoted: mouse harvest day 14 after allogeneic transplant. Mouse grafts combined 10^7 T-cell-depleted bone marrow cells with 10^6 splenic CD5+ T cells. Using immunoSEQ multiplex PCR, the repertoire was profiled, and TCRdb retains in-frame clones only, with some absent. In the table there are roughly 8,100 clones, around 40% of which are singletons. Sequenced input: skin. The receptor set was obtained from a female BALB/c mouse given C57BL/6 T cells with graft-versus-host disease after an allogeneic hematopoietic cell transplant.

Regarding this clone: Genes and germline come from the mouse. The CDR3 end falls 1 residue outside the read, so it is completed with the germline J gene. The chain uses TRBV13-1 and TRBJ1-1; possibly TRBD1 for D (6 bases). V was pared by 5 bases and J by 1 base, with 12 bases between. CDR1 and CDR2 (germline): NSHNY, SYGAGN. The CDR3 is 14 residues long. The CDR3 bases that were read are TGTGCCAGCAGCCCAAGACAGGTAAACACAGAAGTCTTC. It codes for CASSPRQVNTEVF. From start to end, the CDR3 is CASSPRQVNTEVFF.

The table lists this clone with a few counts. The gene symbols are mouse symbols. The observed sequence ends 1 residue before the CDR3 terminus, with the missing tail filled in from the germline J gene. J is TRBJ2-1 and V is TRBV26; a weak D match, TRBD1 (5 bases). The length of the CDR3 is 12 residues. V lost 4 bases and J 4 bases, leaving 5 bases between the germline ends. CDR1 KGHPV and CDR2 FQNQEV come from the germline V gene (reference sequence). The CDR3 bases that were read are TGTGCCAGCAGTCCAGGGTATGCTGAGCAGTTC. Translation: CASSPGYAEQF. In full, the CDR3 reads CASSPGYAEQFF.

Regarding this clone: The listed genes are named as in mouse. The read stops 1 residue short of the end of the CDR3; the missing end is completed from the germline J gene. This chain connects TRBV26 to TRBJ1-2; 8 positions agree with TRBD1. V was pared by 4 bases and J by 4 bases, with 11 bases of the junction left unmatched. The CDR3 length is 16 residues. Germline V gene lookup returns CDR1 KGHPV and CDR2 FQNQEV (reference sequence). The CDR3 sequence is CASSPPGTGRGSDYTF. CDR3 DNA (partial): TGTGCCAGCAGTCCTCCCGGGACAGGAAGGGGCTCCGACTACACC.

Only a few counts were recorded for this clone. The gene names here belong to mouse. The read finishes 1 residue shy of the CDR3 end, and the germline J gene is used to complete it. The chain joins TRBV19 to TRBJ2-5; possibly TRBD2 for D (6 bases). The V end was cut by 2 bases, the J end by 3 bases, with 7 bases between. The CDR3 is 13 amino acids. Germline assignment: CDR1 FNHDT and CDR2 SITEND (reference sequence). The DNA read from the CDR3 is TGTGCCAGCAGTATCCTGGGGCAAGACACCCAGTAC. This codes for CASSILGQDTQY. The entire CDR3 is CASSILGQDTQYF.

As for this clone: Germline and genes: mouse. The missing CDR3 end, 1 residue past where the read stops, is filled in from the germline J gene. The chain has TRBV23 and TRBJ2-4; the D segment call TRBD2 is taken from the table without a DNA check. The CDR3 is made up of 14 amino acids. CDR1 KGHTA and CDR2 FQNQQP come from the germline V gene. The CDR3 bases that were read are TGCTCCAGCAGTCAAAGGACTGGGGGGGACACCTTGTAC. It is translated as CSSSQRTGGDTLY. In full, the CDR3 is CSSSQRTGGDTLYF.

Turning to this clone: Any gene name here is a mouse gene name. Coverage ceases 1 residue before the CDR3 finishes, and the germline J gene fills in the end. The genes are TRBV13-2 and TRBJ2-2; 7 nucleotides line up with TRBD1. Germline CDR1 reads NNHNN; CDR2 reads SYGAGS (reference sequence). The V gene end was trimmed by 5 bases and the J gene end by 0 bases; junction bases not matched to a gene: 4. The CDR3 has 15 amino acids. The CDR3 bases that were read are TGTGCCAGCGGCCCCGGGACAGCAAACACCGGGCAGCTCTAC. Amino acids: CASGPGTANTGQLY. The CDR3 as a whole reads CASGPGTANTGQLYF.

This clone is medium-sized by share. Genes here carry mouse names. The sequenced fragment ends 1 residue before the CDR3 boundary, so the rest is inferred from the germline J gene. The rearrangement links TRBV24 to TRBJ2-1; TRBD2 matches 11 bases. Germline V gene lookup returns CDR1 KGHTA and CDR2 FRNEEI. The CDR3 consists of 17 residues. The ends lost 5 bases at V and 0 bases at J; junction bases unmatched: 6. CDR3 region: CASSFPTGGGNYAEQFF. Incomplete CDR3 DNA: TGTGCCAGCAGTTTCCCGACTGGGGGGGGTAACTATGCTGAGCAGTTC.

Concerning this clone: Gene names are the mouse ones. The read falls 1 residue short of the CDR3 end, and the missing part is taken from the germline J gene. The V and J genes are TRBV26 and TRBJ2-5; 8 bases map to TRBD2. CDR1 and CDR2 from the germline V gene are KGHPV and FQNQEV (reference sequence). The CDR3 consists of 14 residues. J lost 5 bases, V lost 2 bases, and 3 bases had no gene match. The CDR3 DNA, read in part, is TGTGCCAGCAGTCTGCCGGGGGGGCGAGACACCCAGTAC. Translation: CASSLPGGRDTQY. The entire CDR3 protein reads CASSLPGGRDTQYF.

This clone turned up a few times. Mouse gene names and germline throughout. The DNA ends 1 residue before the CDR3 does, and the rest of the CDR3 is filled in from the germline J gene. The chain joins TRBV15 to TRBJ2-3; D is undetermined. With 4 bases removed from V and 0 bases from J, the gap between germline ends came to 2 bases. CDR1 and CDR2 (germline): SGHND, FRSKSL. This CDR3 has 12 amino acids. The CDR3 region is CASSYSAETLYF. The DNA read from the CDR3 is TGTGCCAGCAGTTATAGTGCAGAAACGCTGTAT.

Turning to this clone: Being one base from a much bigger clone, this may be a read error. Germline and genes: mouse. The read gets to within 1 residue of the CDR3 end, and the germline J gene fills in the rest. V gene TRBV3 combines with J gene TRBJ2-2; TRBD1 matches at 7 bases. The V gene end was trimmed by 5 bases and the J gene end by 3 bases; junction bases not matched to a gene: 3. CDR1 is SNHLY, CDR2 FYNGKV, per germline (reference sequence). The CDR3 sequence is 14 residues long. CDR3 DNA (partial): TGTGCCAGCAGCCCACAGGGGTACACCGGGCAGCTCTAC. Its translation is CASSPQGYTGQLY. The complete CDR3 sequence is CASSPQGYTGQLYF.

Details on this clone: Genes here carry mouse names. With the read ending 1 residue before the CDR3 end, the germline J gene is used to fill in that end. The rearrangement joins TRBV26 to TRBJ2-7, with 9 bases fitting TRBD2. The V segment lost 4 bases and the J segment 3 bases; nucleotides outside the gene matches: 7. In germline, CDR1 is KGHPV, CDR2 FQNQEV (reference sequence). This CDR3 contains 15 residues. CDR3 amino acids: CASSPHWGALYEQYF. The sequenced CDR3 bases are TGTGCCAGCAGTCCCCACTGGGGGGCCCTCTATGAACAGTAC. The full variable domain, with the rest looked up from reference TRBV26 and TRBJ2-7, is NSKVIQTPRYLVKGQGQKAKMRCIPEKGHPVVFWYQQNKNNEFKFLINFQNQEVLQQIDMTEKRFSAECPSNSPCSLEIQSSEAGDSALYLCASSPHWGALYEQYFGPGTRLTVL.

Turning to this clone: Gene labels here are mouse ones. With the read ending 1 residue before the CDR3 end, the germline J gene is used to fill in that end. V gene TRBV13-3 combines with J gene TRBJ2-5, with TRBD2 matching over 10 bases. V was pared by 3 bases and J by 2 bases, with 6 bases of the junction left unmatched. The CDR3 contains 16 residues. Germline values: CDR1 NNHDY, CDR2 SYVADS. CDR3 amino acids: CASSVAGGAPQDTQYF. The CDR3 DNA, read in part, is TGTGCCAGCAGTGTGGCTGGGGGGGCGCCCCAAGACACCCAGTAC.

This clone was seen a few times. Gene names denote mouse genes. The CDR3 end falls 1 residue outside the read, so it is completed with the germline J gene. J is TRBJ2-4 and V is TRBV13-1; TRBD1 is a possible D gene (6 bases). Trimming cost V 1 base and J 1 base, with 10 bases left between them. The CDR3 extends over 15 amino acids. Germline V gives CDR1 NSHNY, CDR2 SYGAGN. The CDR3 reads CASSDPTGRQNTLYF. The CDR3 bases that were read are TGTGCCAGCAGTGATCCAACAGGGCGTCAAAACACCTTGTAC.

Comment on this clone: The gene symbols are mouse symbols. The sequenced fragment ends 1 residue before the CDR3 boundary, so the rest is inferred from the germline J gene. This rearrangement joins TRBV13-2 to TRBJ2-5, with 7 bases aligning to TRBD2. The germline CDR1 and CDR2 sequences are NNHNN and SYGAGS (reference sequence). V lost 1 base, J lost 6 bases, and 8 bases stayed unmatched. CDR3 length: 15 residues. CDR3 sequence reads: CASGDRLGVGDTQYF. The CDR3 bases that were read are TGTGCCAGCGGTGATAGGCTGGGGGTCGGGGACACCCAGTAC.

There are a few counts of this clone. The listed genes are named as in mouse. CDR3 loop: CTCSARDKNTEVFF. The CDR3 DNA, read in part, is TGCACCTGCAGTGCCCGGGACAAAAACACAGAAGTCTTC. The chain combines TRBV1 with TRBJ1-1, with D maybe TRBD1 (6 bases). The read terminates 1 residue ahead of where the CDR3 ends, so the germline J gene completes it. The CDR3 spans 14 residues. The V and J ends lost 3 bases and 1 base respectively, with 9 bases between them. The germline V gene encodes CDR1 NSQYPW and CDR2 LRSPGD (reference sequence).

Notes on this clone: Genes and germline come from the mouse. The DNA read from the CDR3 is TGTGCCAGCAGTCTCACCCCCAACACAGAAGTCTTC. It translates to CASSLTPNTEVF. The complete CDR3 sequence is CASSLTPNTEVFF. This sequence joins TRBV26 and TRBJ1-1; D not certain. The read is 1 residue too short to cover the CDR3 end, so that end is filled in from the germline J gene. Germline-derived CDR1 and CDR2 are KGHPV and FQNQEV (reference sequence). Trimming took off 3 bases at V and 2 bases at J, with 7 bases between the two ends. There are 13 residues in the CDR3.

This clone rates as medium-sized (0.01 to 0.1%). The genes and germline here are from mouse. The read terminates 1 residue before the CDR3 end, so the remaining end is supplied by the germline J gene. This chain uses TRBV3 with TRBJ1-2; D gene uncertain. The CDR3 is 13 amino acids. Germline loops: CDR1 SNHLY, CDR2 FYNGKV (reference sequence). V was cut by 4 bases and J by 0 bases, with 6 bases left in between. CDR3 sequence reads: CASSSKANSDYTF. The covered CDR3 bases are TGTGCCAGCAGCTCCAAAGCAAACTCCGACTACACC.